One T cell receptor beta chain is described in this entry. This clonotype has just a few counts. It has no known antigen specificity. Base qualities are not at hand, and no much larger clone is one base apart. The library was obtained by RACE. The instrument was a NextSeq 500. During library preparation, unique molecular identifiers were attached to individual cDNA molecules so that TCRs could be counted in a quantitative, reproducible way. Each blood RNA sample was used to sequence both TCR alpha and TCR beta chains. The original pipeline was this. Samples had a median of about 96,000 TCRs, with a range from roughly 20,000 to 690,600. The Decombinator software suite was used to annotate the V, J and CDR3 of the TCR reads. For the PS versus PT1 abundance plots, all samples were subsampled to the same number of TCRs (28,000). TCRs were defined as expanded if absent before sensitization and observed at least eight times at the 2-week time point. TCRdb took the public reads, trimmed them with fastp at Q25, ran MiXCR for clone calling and kept in-frame beta chains. CDR3 protein sequences are deduplicated, and each keeps its most common genes and DNA. The authors' filters were not applied to this entry. This sample is represented by about 70,000 distinct CDR3 sequences; over 9.5% of them were singletons. The ten most abundant clones make up 4% to 6% of the sample.

V is reduced by 6 bases and J by 3 bases, leaving a spacing of 16 bases between them. The CDR3 runs 14 amino acids, cysteine and phenylalanine included. Just CDR3 DNA is preserved here, 42 bases in frame from base 1. CDR1 and CDR2 were assigned from the germline V gene as SQVTM and ANQGSEA. The record originates from a study of human T cells and chemical hapten exposure (dated by TCRdb to about 2021). Context from the whole study: For sensitization, 2% DPC in acetone was applied to a 2 cm by 2 cm area of upper inner arm skin. Patch testing was done on the upper back using Finn chambers containing 0.01% DPC, and results were scored after 6 days according to International Contact Dermatitis Research Group standards. Libraries were pooled for sequencing, and variation in per-sample TCR yields was attributed mainly to small differences in library volumes within the pool. For TCR sequencing, blood came from 25 to 35 alopecia patients at anywhere from one to four time points (pre-sensitization, 2, 6 and 24 weeks). Weekly therapeutic DPC doses were additionally applied to the scalp of patients throughout the roughly 22-week study period. Blood samples were taken from patients before sensitization (week 0) and at 2, 6 and about 24 weeks after DPC sensitization. Most of the patients in the cohort were female, and the cohort covered alopecia areata with under or over 50% scalp involvement, alopecia totalis and alopecia universalis. Peripheral blood TCR repertoire changes were tracked in vivo in alopecia patients during primary and secondary sensitization to the hapten diphenylcyclopropenone (DPC).

Broad study findings and their caveats: Because all patients had alopecia, a presumed autoimmune disease, the immune response of the patients might differ from that of healthy individuals. The number of TCRs above 1 in 1000 frequency did not change with DPC sensitization; there was no evidence of global repertoire structure alterations. After repeated subsampling, changes were observed in the strength of the expansion versus patch-test correlation and in the threshold at which the correlation became significant. Patch test score correlated positively with the number of PT1 expanded TCRs, reaching significance at thresholds 8, 16 and 32 but not at 4. Expanded TCRs formed significantly more large CDR3 similarity clusters than pre-sensitization or healthy control sets, consistent with antigen-driven responses.

The sample's time point label is to be understood as: pre-sensitization, week 0. The treatment or condition label here, explained by the study, means: therapeutic diphenylcyclopropenone sensitization with weekly scalp DPC. At each patch-test visit, blood was drawn before the patch test was applied. Eligible patients were aged 18 to 70, diagnosed with alopecia, deemed suitable for DPC therapy, and excluded if pregnant. Total RNA was extracted from unfractionated whole blood collected in Tempus Blood RNA tubes. This receptor was obtained from a woman aged 45 to 65 with alopecia areata. Some clones in this sample may be carry-over from other donors' samples. The material was whole blood, obtained in connection with sensitization to the hapten diphenylcyclopropenone (DPC). Recombination joined TRBV29-1 with TRBJ2-3; tentative D gene TRBD1, with 5 bases matching. The encoded CDR3 is CSVAVQYRTDTQYF. The DNA sequence is TGCAGCGTCGCCGTTCAGTACAGGACAGATACGCAGTATTTT.